A selection of T cell receptor beta chains follows, all from one sample in a study of cytomegalovirus exposure and HLA in healthy donors. Data came from immunoSEQ multiplex PCR; TCRdb stores just in-frame clones and leaves some out. Seen here are around 170,000 clones, about 81% observed once, and the top ten hold 1.5%. The sample taken for sequencing was PBMCs. These receptors were taken from a man aged 35-49 years in good health and CMV-seronegative. Both conserved end residues are part of each CDR3. A D gene is named only where the DNA matches it firmly. Expanded clones are given a class, and other clones once, few, many or no size at all.

D: -; V: TRBV15; size: -; J: TRBJ1-4; CDR3: CATSRRTSGEKLFF; DNA: TGTGCCACCAGCAGGCGGACCTCGGGGGAAAAACTGTTTTTT
D: -; V: TRBV29-1; size: -; J: TRBJ1-5; CDR3: CSVDSGSGKPQHF; DNA: TGCAGCGTTGATAGCGGCAGCGGTAAGCCCCAGCATTTT
D: -; V: TRBV15; size: -; J: TRBJ2-3; CDR3: CATRQGTDTQYF; DNA: TGTGCCACCAGACAGGGCACAGATACGCAGTATTTT
D: TRBD1; V: TRBV28; size: -; J: TRBJ2-7; CDR3: CASRRTGGSYEQYF; DNA: TGTGCCAGCAGAAGGACAGGGGGCTCCTACGAGCAGTACTTC
D: -; V: TRBV30; size: -; J: TRBJ1-5; CDR3: CAWSGQNPPRGNQPQHF; DNA: TGTGCCTGGAGTGGACAGAACCCCCCAAGGGGCAATCAGCCCCAGCATTTT
D: -; V: TRBV5-6; size: -; J: TRBJ1-5; CDR3: CASSLTGNQPQHF; DNA: TGTGCCAGCAGCTTGACGGGCAATCAGCCCCAGCATTTT
D: -; V: TRBV7-2; size: few; J: TRBJ2-7; CDR3: CASSYAGTGSYEQYF; DNA: TGTGCCAGCAGCTACGCCGGGACTGGCTCCTACGAGCAGTACTTC
D: TRBD1; V: TRBV30; size: -; J: TRBJ2-4; CDR3: CAWSNRGAKNIQYF; DNA: TGTGCCTGGAGCAACAGGGGAGCCAAAAACATTCAGTACTTC
D: -; V: TRBV27; size: -; J: TRBJ2-2; CDR3: CASSLGGGSLRRLFF; DNA: TGTGCCAGCAGTTTAGGGGGCGGCTCCCTTCGGCGGCTGTTTTTT
D: -; V: TRBV28; size: -; J: TRBJ1-2; CDR3: CASSLGRAYGYTF; DNA: TGTGCCAGCAGTTTGGGCAGGGCCTATGGCTACACCTTC
D: -; V: TRBV29-1; size: -; J: TRBJ2-7; CDR3: CSVGAGGRGSYEQYF; DNA: TGCAGCGTTGGCGCAGGGGGGCGAGGCTCCTACGAGCAGTACTTC
D: TRBD1; V: TRBV7-9; size: once; J: TRBJ1-1; CDR3: CASSAGQQNTEAFF; DNA: TGTGCCAGCAGCGCGGGACAGCAGAACACTGAAGCTTTCTTT
D: -; V: TRBV28; size: -; J: TRBJ2-7; CDR3: CASIPAVGAETYEQYF; DNA: TGTGCCAGCATACCGGCGGTTGGGGCCGAAACCTACGAGCAGTACTTC
D: -; V: TRBV20-1; size: -; J: TRBJ2-5; CDR3: CSAKAQETQYF; DNA: TGCAGTGCTAAAGCCCAAGAGACCCAGTACTTC
D: -; V: TRBV7-8; size: -; J: TRBJ1-4; CDR3: CASSSRPIDSVNEKLFF; DNA: TGTGCCAGCAGCTCCCGTCCCATTGACAGCGTGAATGAAAAACTGTTTTTT
D: TRBD2; V: TRBV19; size: -; J: TRBJ2-3; CDR3: CATSTSGPSTDTQYF; DNA: TGTGCCACCTCGACTAGCGGGCCAAGCACAGATACGCAGTATTTT
D: TRBD1; V: TRBV28; size: -; J: TRBJ1-1; CDR3: CASITGGRAFF; DNA: TGTGCCAGCATTACAGGGGGACGAGCTTTCTTT
D: TRBD2; V: TRBV28; size: -; J: TRBJ2-1; CDR3: CASSSRAGVVNEQFF; DNA: TGTGCCAGCAGCTCCCGAGCGGGAGTGGTCAATGAGCAGTTCTTC
D: -; V: TRBV9; size: -; J: TRBJ2-7; CDR3: CASSVGAGGGVTSYEQYF; DNA: TGTGCCAGCAGCGTAGGCGCCGGTGGAGGAGTGACCTCCTACGAGCAGTACTTC
D: TRBD2; V: TRBV6-6; size: once; J: TRBJ2-7; CDR3: CASSPSGGSYEQYF; DNA: TGTGCCAGCAGTCCTAGCGGGGGTTCCTACGAGCAGTACTTC
D: -; V: TRBV30; size: -; J: TRBJ1-2; CDR3: CAWRGGTVYGYTF; DNA: TGTGCCTGGAGGGGGGGTACCGTCTATGGCTACACCTTC
D: -; V: TRBV9; size: -; J: TRBJ1-2; CDR3: CASSAAGYDYGYTF; DNA: TGTGCCAGCAGCGCCGCAGGGTACGACTATGGCTACACCTTC
D: -; V: TRBV11-3; size: -; J: TRBJ2-7; CDR3: CASSQARSYEQYF; DNA: TGTGCCAGCTCCCAGGCACGCTCCTACGAGCAGTACTTC
D: -; V: TRBV7-2; size: -; J: TRBJ1-4; CDR3: CASSRQSVNEKLFF; DNA: TGTGCCAGCAGCCGACAGTCCGTTAATGAAAAACTGTTTTTT
D: -; V: TRBV5-1; size: -; J: TRBJ2-7; CDR3: CASSLGLTYEQYF; DNA: TGCGCCAGCAGCTTGGGACTTACCTACGAGCAGTACTTC
D: TRBD1; V: TRBV18; size: -; J: TRBJ2-3; CDR3: CASSPPGTGGTDTQYF; DNA: TGTGCCAGCTCACCACCGGGGACAGGGGGCACAGATACGCAGTATTTT
D: TRBD2; V: TRBV13; size: -; J: TRBJ2-7; CDR3: CARASGERGEQYF; DNA: TGTGCTAGGGCTAGCGGGGAACGGGGCGAGCAGTACTTC
D: -; V: TRBV19; size: -; J: TRBJ1-4; CDR3: CASSMLAGNEKLFF; DNA: TGTGCCAGTAGTATGCTGGCGGGTAATGAAAAACTGTTTTTT
D: -; V: TRBV4-2; size: -; J: TRBJ1-2; CDR3: CASSPRGPDNYGYTF; DNA: TGTGCCAGCAGCCCCAGAGGTCCAGATAACTATGGCTACACCTTC
D: TRBD2; V: TRBV9; size: once; J: TRBJ2-3; CDR3: CASSVGLAVTSTDTQYF; DNA: TGTGCCAGCAGCGTAGGACTAGCGGTGACTAGCACAGATACGCAGTATTTT
D: -; V: TRBV9; size: -; J: TRBJ1-5; CDR3: CASSVSGNQPQHF; DNA: TGTGCCAGCAGCGTATCGGGTAACCAGCCCCAGCATTTT
D: TRBD2; V: TRBV5-4; size: -; J: TRBJ2-3; CDR3: CASRFSGRASTDTQYF; DNA: TGTGCCAGCAGATTTAGCGGGAGGGCCAGCACAGATACGCAGTATTTT
D: -; V: TRBV7-7; size: -; J: TRBJ2-5; CDR3: CASSLAFSGTKETQYF; DNA: TGTGCTAGCAGCTTAGCATTTTCAGGAACAAAAGAGACCCAGTACTTC
D: -; V: TRBV11-2; size: -; J: TRBJ2-2; CDR3: CASSLGGHPGELFF; DNA: TGTGCCAGCAGCTTAGGAGGCCACCCCGGGGAGCTGTTTTTT
D: -; V: TRBV6-5; size: -; J: TRBJ2-3; CDR3: CASSYGEATDTQYF; DNA: TGTGCCAGCAGTTACGGCGAGGCCACAGATACGCAGTATTTT
D: -; V: TRBV4-1; size: -; J: TRBJ2-5; CDR3: CASSQVRGETQYF; DNA: TGCGCCAGCAGCCAAGTTAGAGGAGAGACCCAGTACTTC
D: -; V: TRBV30; size: -; J: TRBJ2-7; CDR3: CAWSVGGTDYEQYF; DNA: TGTGCCTGGAGTGTAGGAGGGACTGACTACGAGCAGTACTTC
D: -; V: TRBV7-2; size: -; J: TRBJ1-1; CDR3: CASSLGGRNTEAFF; DNA: TGTGCCAGCAGCTTAGGCGGTAGAAACACTGAAGCTTTCTTT
D: -; V: TRBV7-3; size: -; J: TRBJ2-3; CDR3: CASSSSRTDTQYF; DNA: TGTGCCAGCAGCTCCTCGCGGACAGATACGCAGTATTTT
D: -; V: TRBV18; size: -; J: TRBJ1-2; CDR3: CASSPFDPRTVYGYTF; DNA: TGTGCCAGCTCACCCTTCGATCCGCGGACAGTTTATGGCTACACCTTC
D: -; V: TRBV7-8; size: -; J: TRBJ2-2; CDR3: CASSWRSGSGELFF; DNA: TGTGCCAGCAGCTGGAGAAGCGGGTCCGGGGAGCTGTTTTTT
D: -; V: TRBV7-6; size: -; J: TRBJ1-1; CDR3: CASSKGRGRTEAFF; DNA: TGTGCCAGCAGCAAAGGCCGGGGAAGAACTGAAGCTTTCTTT
D: -; V: TRBV9; size: few; J: TRBJ1-2; CDR3: CASSVVDRYGYTF; DNA: TGTGCCAGCAGCGTAGTGGACAGATACGGCTACACCTTC
D: TRBD1; V: TRBV7-2; size: few; J: TRBJ1-1; CDR3: CASSYDRGLPEAFF; DNA: TGTGCCAGCAGTTACGACAGGGGGCTCCCTGAAGCTTTCTTT